The T cell receptor beta chain under discussion was sequenced for a study of CD8 T cells in Susac syndrome (dated by TCRdb to between 2017 and 2020). Regarding the complete study: Repertoire sequencing was used to test whether CD8+ T cell activation and differentiation in Susac syndrome was antigen driven.

RNA was extracted using the RNeasy kit, and about 0.5 to 1 ug of the RNA was reverse transcribed with random hexamers. The immunoSEQ multiplex PCR assay, covering 54 Vbeta and 13 Jbeta segments, was used to amplify TCR beta CDR3 regions. PCR amplification bias was corrected using a synthetic template baseline for primer optimization and computational correction. On the authors' methods: Reads were assigned to V, D and J genes according to IMGT and analyzed in immunoSEQ Analyzer, with only productive sequences retained. Clonality was calculated as one minus the Shannon entropy normalized by log2 of the number of productive unique sequences. For each patient and control, public and private clones were evaluated among the 100 most prevalent clones. Clones were defined as Susac-specific if absent from the healthy and MS cohorts, from roughly 1,100 published viral clones and from other ImmuneACCESS disease sequences. The raw public data were reprocessed by TCRdb itself: fastp quality trimming at Q25, MiXCR clonotype calling, in-frame beta chains only. Rows are unified per CDR3 protein, each entry keeping the most common DNA and genes. The V and J calls and clone size come from TCRdb's table, not from the authors' own analysis. The sample records roughly 150,000 distinct CDR3 sequences, about 90% of which are singletons. 0.08% of the sample comes from the top ten.

About this clonotype itself: The specificity of this receptor is unknown. No quality values exist for individual bases; no much larger clone is one base distant.

Study-wide conclusions, independent of this receptor: The TCR sequencing and HLA analysis was acknowledged to have included a relatively small number of individuals.

Peripheral blood CD8+ and CD4+ T cells from healthy donors, Susac syndrome patients and multiple sclerosis patients were profiled by high-throughput TCR beta sequencing. The healthy donors served as controls matched for age and sex. Bulk CD8+ and CD4+ T cells were purified magnetically by negative isolation, whereas CD8+ TEMRA cells were enriched by FACS. Blood was drawn into EDTA tubes, processed within 24 hours, and PBMCs were isolated by density gradient centrifugation. PBMCs intended for TCR sequencing were cryopreserved in liquid nitrogen and were subsequently thawed in a 37 degrees C water bath. The sorted or isolated CD4+, CD8+ and CD8+ TEMRA cells had a purity of 90% or higher. V is shortened by 0 bases, J by 4 bases, and the region joining them spans 13 bases. Taken from the germline V gene, the CDR1 and CDR2 loops are MNHEY and SVGAGI. The CDR3 sequence holds 15 residues, the cysteine and phenylalanine included. CDR3 DNA only is kept here, 45 bases in frame from base 1.

This receptor was obtained from a human donor in good health. The rearrangement combines TRBV6-5 with TRBJ2-7; the D segment cannot be called with confidence. The sequenced material came from CD4+ T cells from PBMCs. This receptor has the CDR3 CASSYSKSEAYEQYF. The bases are TGTGCCAGCAGTTACTCGAAGTCGGAAGCATACGAGCAGTACTTC.